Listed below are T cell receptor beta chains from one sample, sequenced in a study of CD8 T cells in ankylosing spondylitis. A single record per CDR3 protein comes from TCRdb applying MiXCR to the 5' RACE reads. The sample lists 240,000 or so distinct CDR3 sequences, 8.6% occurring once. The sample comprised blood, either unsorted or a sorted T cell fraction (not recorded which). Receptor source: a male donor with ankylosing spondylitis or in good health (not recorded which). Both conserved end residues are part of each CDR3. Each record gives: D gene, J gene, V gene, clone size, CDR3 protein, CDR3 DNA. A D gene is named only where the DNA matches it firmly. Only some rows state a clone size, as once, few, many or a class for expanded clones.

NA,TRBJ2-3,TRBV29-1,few,CSVGAIADTQYF,TGCAGCGTTGGGGCCATCGCAGATACGCAGTATTTT
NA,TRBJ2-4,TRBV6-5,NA,CASSYPRPRRGKNIQYF,TGTGCCAGCAGTTACCCGCGTCCCCGAAGGGGCAAAAACATTCAGTACTTC
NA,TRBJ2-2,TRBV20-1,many,CSATQGTPNTGELFF,TGCAGTGCGACTCAAGGGACGCCTAACACCGGGGAGCTGTTTTTT
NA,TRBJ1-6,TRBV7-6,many,CASSLEVADSPLHF,TGTGCCAGCAGCTTAGAAGTGGCGGATTCACCCCTCCACTTT
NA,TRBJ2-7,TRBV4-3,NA,CASSQDRGSLSSYEQYF,TGCGCCAGCAGCCAAGATCGGGGTAGCCTAAGCTCCTACGAGCAGTACTTC
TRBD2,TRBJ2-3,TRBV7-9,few,CASSSLAGGVTDTQYF,TGTGCCAGCAGCTCCCTAGCGGGGGGAGTTACAGATACGCAGTATTTT
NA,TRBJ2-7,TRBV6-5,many,CASSYYGTNYEQYF,TGTGCCAGCAGTTACTACGGGACCAACTACGAGCAGTACTTC
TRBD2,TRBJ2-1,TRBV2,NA,CASRIAGSYNEQFF,TGTGCCAGCAGGATAGCGGGTTCCTACAATGAGCAGTTCTTC
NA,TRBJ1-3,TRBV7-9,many,CASSRSSSGNTIYF,TGTGCCAGCAGCCGAAGTTCCTCTGGAAACACCATATATTTT
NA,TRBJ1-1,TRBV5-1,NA,CASSLGNQGTEAFF,TGCGCCAGCAGCCTGGGTAATCAGGGAACTGAAGCTTTCTTT
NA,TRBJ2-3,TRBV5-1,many,CASSFGTYPRSGVDTQYF,TGCGCCAGCAGCTTTGGGACATACCCTCGGAGCGGGGTGGATACGCAGTATTTT
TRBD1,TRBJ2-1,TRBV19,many,CASSPGPDREYNEQFF,TGTGCCAGTAGTCCCGGTCCGGACAGGGAGTACAATGAGCAGTTCTTC
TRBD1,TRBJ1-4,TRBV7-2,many,CASSLAPDRGRGFGNEKLFF,TGTGCCAGCAGCTTAGCGCCAGACAGGGGAAGGGGATTTGGTAATGAAAAACTGTTTTTT
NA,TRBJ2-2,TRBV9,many,CASSGRAGVAGELFF,TGTGCCAGCAGCGGAAGAGCCGGGGTCGCCGGGGAGCTGTTTTTT
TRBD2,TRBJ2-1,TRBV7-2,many,CASSLRGGSYNEQFF,TGTGCCAGCAGCTTACGCGGGGGGTCCTACAATGAGCAGTTCTTC
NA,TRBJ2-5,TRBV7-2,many,CASSINGDLETQYF,TGTGCCAGCAGCATAAACGGAGACTTAGAGACCCAGTACTTC
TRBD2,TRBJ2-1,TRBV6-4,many,CASSGGGGTSDYNEQFF,TGTGCCAGCAGTGGCGGGGGGGGGACTAGCGACTACAATGAGCAGTTCTTC
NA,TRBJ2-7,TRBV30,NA,CALAGTIGYEQYF,TGTGCCTTAGCCGGGACAATTGGATACGAGCAGTACTTC
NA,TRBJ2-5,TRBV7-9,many,CASSLFAWGYQETQYF,TGTGCCAGCAGCTTATTTGCCTGGGGCTACCAAGAGACCCAGTACTTC
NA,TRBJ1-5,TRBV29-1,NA,CSVGGVSNQPQHF,TGCAGCGTTGGAGGGGTTAGCAATCAGCCCCAGCATTTT
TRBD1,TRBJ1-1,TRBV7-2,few,CASSLTPGQAGAEAFF,TGTGCCAGCAGCTTAACCCCAGGACAGGCAGGGGCTGAAGCTTTCTTT
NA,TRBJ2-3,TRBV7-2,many,CASSLEPNRVRTDTQYF,TGTGCCAGCAGCTTAGAGCCCAACAGGGTTCGGACAGATACGCAGTATTTT
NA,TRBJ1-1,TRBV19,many,CASSIRQNTEAFF,TGTGCCAGTAGTATAAGACAGAACACTGAAGCTTTCTTT
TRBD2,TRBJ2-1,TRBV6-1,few,CASSRTSGGALGYEQFF,TGTGCCAGCAGCCGAACTAGCGGGGGGGCCCTTGGGTATGAGCAGTTCTTC
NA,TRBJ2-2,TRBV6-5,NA,CASSWARFTGELFF,TGTGCCAGCAGTTGGGCTAGATTCACCGGGGAGCTGTTTTTT
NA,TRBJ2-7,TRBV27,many,CASSLSIWAALPYEQYF,TGTGCCAGCAGTTTATCGATATGGGCGGCCCTACCCTACGAGCAGTACTTC
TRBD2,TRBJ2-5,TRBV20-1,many,CSARVGIAGSETQYF,TGCAGTGCCCGTGTTGGGATAGCGGGATCAGAGACCCAGTACTTC
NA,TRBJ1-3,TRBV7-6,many,CASSLGPAPGNTIYF,TGTGCCAGCAGCTTGGGCCCCGCACCTGGAAACACCATATATTTT
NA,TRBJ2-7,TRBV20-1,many,CSARDLEGTGEQYF,TGCAGTGCTAGAGATCTTGAGGGAACGGGGGAGCAGTACTTC